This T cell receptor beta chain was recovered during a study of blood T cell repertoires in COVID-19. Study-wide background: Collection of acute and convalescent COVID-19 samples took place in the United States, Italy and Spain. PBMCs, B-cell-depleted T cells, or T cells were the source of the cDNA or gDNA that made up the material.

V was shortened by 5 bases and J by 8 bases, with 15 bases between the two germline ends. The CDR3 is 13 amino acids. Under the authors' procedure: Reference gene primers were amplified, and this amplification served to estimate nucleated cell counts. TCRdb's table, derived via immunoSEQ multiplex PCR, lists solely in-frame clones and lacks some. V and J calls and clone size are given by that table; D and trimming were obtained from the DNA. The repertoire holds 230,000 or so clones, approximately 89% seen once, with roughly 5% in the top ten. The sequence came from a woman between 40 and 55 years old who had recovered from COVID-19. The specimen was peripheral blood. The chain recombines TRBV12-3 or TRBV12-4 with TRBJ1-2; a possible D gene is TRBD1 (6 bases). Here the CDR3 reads CASSEDRFYGYTF. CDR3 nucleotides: TGTGCCAGCAGTGAGGACAGATTTTACGGCTACACCTTC.